The 3 T cell receptor beta chains below come from one sample, sequenced in a study of cytomegalovirus exposure and HLA in healthy donors. The PCR used 60 Vbeta and 13 Jbeta primers. Data came from immunoSEQ multiplex PCR; TCRdb stores just in-frame clones and leaves some out. The table includes roughly 100,000 clones, roughly two thirds detected once. Specimen: PBMCs. These receptor sequences come from a female donor in good health and CMV-seronegative.

The count of this clone is one. The CDR3 loop is CASSTGTGGLNHLNYGYTF. For the CDR3, the DNA is TGTGCCAGCAGCACCGGGACAGGGGGTCTCAACCACCTTAACTATGGCTACACCTTC. The chain combines TRBV9 with TRBJ1-2, with 11 bases fitting TRBD1. The germline gives CDR1 SGDLS, CDR2 YYNGEE. CDR3 size: 19 residues. Losses at the gene ends were 4 bases for V and 1 base for J; bases not matched to a gene: 15.

The chain uses TRBV5-4 and TRBJ2-7; possibly TRBD2 for D (6 bases). There are 14 residues in the CDR3. The germline CDR1 and CDR2 sequences are SGHNT and YYREEE (reference sequence). The V end was cut by 1 base, the J end by 2 bases, with 10 bases between. As DNA, the CDR3 is TGTGCCAGCAGCTTGAATGGCGGGGCCTACGAGCAGTACTTC. Translation gives CASSLNGGAYEQYF.

This chain links TRBV18 with TRBJ1-1; TRBD1 might be the D (6 bases). The CDR3 covers 15 residues. V lost 1 base and J lost 1, with 10 bases in between. Germline lookup yields CDR1 KGHSH and CDR2 LQKENI. CDR3 residues: CASSPRMGANTEAFF. In DNA form, the CDR3 reads TGTGCCAGCTCACCACGGATGGGGGCGAACACTGAAGCTTTCTTT.